This T cell receptor (beta chain) emerged from a study of graft-versus-host responses after intestinal transplantation. Turning to the study itself: Recipients obtained multivisceral, liver-intestinal, or isolated intestinal transplants.

Study-wide points: GvH clonotypes were identified within recipient marrow, with a subset emerging first in ileum or blood.

This clone has only one observation. The antigen remains unidentified. Germline loops: CDR1 SGHRS, CDR2 YFSETQ. The CDR3 runs 14 residues. The ends lost 7 bases at V and 4 bases at J; junction bases unmatched: 8. The assay was immunoSEQ multiplex PCR, and TCRdb's table has in-frame clones only and misses some. Here the sample spans approximately 78,000 clones, around 87% being singletons. The sequence came from a human donor who was the organ donor for an intestinal transplant. The chain employs TRBV5-1 and TRBJ2-7; TRBD1 agrees at 10 bases. The source was unstimulated CD8+ T cells sorted from spleen or lymph node cells, collected before transplant. CDR3 sequence: CASAKPGQGYEQYF. CDR3 bases: TGCGCCAGCGCCAAACCGGGACAGGGGTACGAGCAGTACTTC.